This TCR beta chain was obtained from a study of cytomegalovirus exposure and HLA in healthy donors (dated by TCRdb to about 2017). Context from the whole study: In an earlier analysis of some 610 of the donors, 250 to 350 Gb of sequence data and approximately 100 million unique TCR beta sequences from about 190 million T cells were reported. Because of strong linkage in the cohort, five DR-DQ haplotypes were treated as single units for association and clustering. In addition to the first cohort of roughly 670 subjects, a separate validation cohort of approximately 120 different subjects was used. All discovery cohort repertoires had been generated using a single sequencing platform. An earlier analysis of about 620 of the donors applied high-throughput TCR beta sequencing to assess whether each TCR beta V gene segment acted as functional or pseudogenic. The later analysis used no new phenotypic data to find candidate immune exposures, relying instead on TCR beta sequences and their occurrence across donors. A later genetic analysis used genome-wide SNP genotypes for about three fifths of the 666 donors, treating that subset as a discovery cohort. Donor age, sex, ethnicity and CMV serostatus were compiled alongside the repertoire data. Across around 400 genotyped donors of the cohort, an average of about 220,000 unique TCR beta nucleotide sequences per donor were sequenced, and approximately 19% of those sequences were non-productive. The study was designed to test whether signatures of past pathogen exposure could be identified by cataloging public T cell receptors. Of the approximately 400 genotyped donors, around 81% fell in the genetic ancestry cluster associated with self-reported Caucasian donors. About 320 gigabases of sequencing data and approximately 85 million unique TCR sequences were included in an early release covering roughly 700 HLA-typed donors. To predict cytomegalovirus infection status, the study brought together high-throughput TCR immunosequencing, statistical association of individual TCRs with disease status, and machine learning. To study patterns of TCR occurrence, a later analysis re-analyzed previously published TCR beta repertoires from hundreds of donors and added high-resolution HLA genotyping. The study profiled the T cell repertoires of hundreds of subjects by immunosequencing and related them to cytomegalovirus serostatus. The number of donors typed differed by locus, with about 629-640 for A, B, C, DRB1 and DQB1, over 500 for DQA1, 600 to 610 for DPA1, and some 450 for DPB1. Class I and class II HLA loci were covered by the typing at four-digit resolution.

As regards this clone: Its antigen target is currently unknown. Within one base of it there is no much larger clone, and no base qualities were kept.

The protocol used for the library was the immunoSEQ multiplex PCR assay. For the multiplex PCR, a mixture combining 60 forward primers for TCR Vbeta segments and 13 reverse primers for TCR Jbeta segments was used. The CDR3 region of rearranged TCR beta genes was amplified from genomic DNA by a multiplex PCR assay. On the Illumina HiSeq System, the amplified TCR beta libraries were sequenced as 87-base-pair reads. In the authors' own workflow: In a later analysis, some 80 million unique TCR beta chains were counted across the 500 to 850 repertoires, and around 10 million of these chains were shared by at least two donors. A nearest-neighbor algorithm error-corrected the raw reads and collapsed the reads into unique sequences, merging closely related sequences to remove PCR and sequencing errors. CDR3 sequences were aligned to IMGT reference sequences to assign V, D and J gene segments. For a sequence to be retained, a match of at least six nucleotides was required to both a V gene segment and a J gene segment. A rearrangement was called productive if the CDR3 had no stop codons and remained in frame with V and J, and every other rearrangement was called non-productive. Following IMGT convention, CDR3 was defined as the stretch from the second conserved V-encoded cysteine up to the conserved J-encoded phenylalanine. Sequences without an unambiguous match to a single V gene segment were excluded from the earlier analysis of about 600 of the donors. In an earlier analysis of 587 of the donors, a V segment was called functional when productive rearrangements were above 56.7%, and segregating when the standard deviation between donors exceeded 5%. A statistical classification framework was built to diagnose cytomegalovirus status from the catalog of TCR beta chain sequences. A later analysis assigned V and J genes by comparing TCR nucleotide sequences with IMGT/GENE-DB human TR gene sequences. The TCRdist pipeline was used in a later analysis to assign CDR3 sequences and most-parsimonious VDJ recombination scenarios. In a later analysis, each TCR beta chain was defined by its CDR3 amino acid sequence together with its V-gene family, and reads without a unique V-gene family were excluded. A later analysis removed several hundred highly shared, low-generation-probability nucleotide sequences to deal with suspected cross-contamination and a sequencing artifact. A later analysis calculated a clonal expansion index for each public chain from normalized within-repertoire ranks of inferred template counts. In a later analysis, generation probabilities were computed using a VDJ recombination model fitted to out-of-frame rearrangements, and the results were checked against IGoR. In a later analysis, TCR-TCR, TCR-HLA and TCR-CMV co-occurrence was scored with hypergeometric tests, and a repertoire-size bias correction was applied to TCR pairs. False discovery rates were estimated in a later analysis by permuting HLA or CMV assignments 20 times. In a later analysis, co-occurring TCRs were grouped using DBSCAN, and TCRdist sequence similarity was added for clustering within HLA-allele-positive subsets. For co-occurrence clustering, repertoires with fewer than 30,000 or more than 120,000 public chains were excluded, along with about five repertoires with anomalous nucleotide sharing. TCRdb re-hosts the immuneACCESS table, in-frame sequences only. Its copies lack some clones; in the studies checked, an unresolved V gene accounts for under half of them, and the cause for the rest is not known. V and J calls and clone size are given by that table; D and trimming were obtained from the DNA. The sample records 150,000 to 180,000 clones, roughly 82% of which are singletons. Of the sample, about 6.1% falls within the top ten clones.

The cohort consisted of 600 or so healthy bone marrow donors. Cohort members were all nominally healthy when sampled, although unrecorded immune exposures were likely present. The donor was CMV seropositive and belonged to the group of about 290 seropositive cohort members. A peripheral blood sample was collected from each donor, and TCR beta sequencing was performed on peripheral blood mononuclear cells. The Qiagen DNeasy Blood Extraction Kit was used to extract genomic DNA from the blood cell samples. CDR1 and CDR2 are drawn from the germline V gene (reference sequence): LNHDA, SQIVND. Relative to germline, V is 3 bases shorter and J is 5 bases shorter, with 17 bases between their ends. The CDR3 starts with the cysteine, ends with the phenylalanine, and has 16 residues. Here the CDR3 DNA is all that survives: 48 bases in frame from base 1. Summary of the overall study and its limitations: The sequencing pipeline was judged likely to have produced a cluster of highly shared sequence variants as a technical artifact. A few of the identified cytomegalovirus-associated TCR beta chains were confirmed in vitro to be specific for cytomegalovirus antigens. Across donors, most TCR sequences were observed very rarely, whereas some public TCRs were present in many individuals. When HLA alleles, especially DR and DQ, strongly co-occurred, TCR associations were difficult to assign to individual alleles. The study gave a list of under 200 TCR beta chains associated with cytomegalovirus. In a later analysis, the rate of TCR association differed among HLA loci, with DRB1 alleles having the most associated TCRs and HLA-C alleles having the fewest. A further reported finding was that TCR beta sequences accurately predicted the HLA-A and HLA-B alleles for most subjects in the first cohort. A later analysis found that most CMV-associated TCR beta chains appeared HLA-restricted, with HLA associations seemingly driven largely by CMV exposure. Because the 87-base-pair reads could not distinguish some IMGT-functional V segments, including TRBV6-2 and TRBV6-3, those segments were excluded. Sequencing depth was assumed to be roughly uniform across donors in the presence/absence analyses, though that assumption may not hold. Broadly in line with IMGT annotations, most TCR beta V segments showed up in productive rearrangements about 87% or about 30% of the time in an earlier analysis of a few hundred of the donors. Because counts were too low, seventeen rarely observed V segments, including chromosome 9 orphons, were excluded from the earlier analysis of 587 of the donors. In a later analysis, some 17,000 TCR beta sequences were associated with specific HLA alleles at a false discovery rate of 0.05. Linkage disequilibrium might explain the correlated functional status among segregating V segments, but an unknown experimental factor could not be excluded. Because HLA typing was unavailable for some donors at each locus, only the typed subset was used in association tests. According to a later genetic analysis, donors in an Asian-associated ancestry cluster had fewer N-insertions in productive TCRs than the approximately 700-donor mean. This cohort had only TCR beta chains sequenced, and the lack of alpha or paired-chain data limited which features could be detected. Compared with equally common non-associated chains, HLA-associated TCR beta chains in a later analysis were more clonally expanded and had lower generation probabilities. A later genetic analysis associated a missense DCLRE1C variant with V-gene and J-gene trimming of TCR beta chains, and an independent cohort replicated the association. According to a later analysis, parvovirus B19, influenza, CMV and Epstein-Barr virus appeared linked to several top co-occurrence clusters. CMV serostatus was the only immune exposure information available for the cohort. It was suggested by the authors that the approach could potentially be generalized to other disease states and immunological phenotypes. In both the original and validation cohorts, the classifier was reported to diagnose cytomegalovirus status with high specificity and sensitivity.

The sequence was collected from a woman aged 45-65 years in good health and CMV-seropositive. The rearrangement joined TRBV19 to TRBJ1-5, and possibly TRBD1, on 6 matching bases. The sequenced sample was PBMCs. The bases read TGTGCCAGTAGTATGCTCCGCTCGGCAGGGGATCAGCCCCAGCATTTT. Translation gives CASSMLRSAGDQPQHF.